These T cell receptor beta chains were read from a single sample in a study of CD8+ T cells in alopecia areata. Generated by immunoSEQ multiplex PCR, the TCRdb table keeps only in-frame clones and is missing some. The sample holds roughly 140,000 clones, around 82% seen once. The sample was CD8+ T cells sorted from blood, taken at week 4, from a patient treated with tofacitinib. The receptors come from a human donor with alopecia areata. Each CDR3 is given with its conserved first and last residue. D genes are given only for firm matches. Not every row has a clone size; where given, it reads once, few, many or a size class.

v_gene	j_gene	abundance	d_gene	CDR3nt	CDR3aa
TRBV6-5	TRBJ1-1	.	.	TGTGCCAGCAGTTACTCGGACAGCTTGAACACTGAAGCTTTCTTT	CASSYSDSLNTEAFF
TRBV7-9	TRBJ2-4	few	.	TGTGCCAGCAGCTTTAACGGACCGGAAAACATTCAGTACTTC	CASSFNGPENIQYF
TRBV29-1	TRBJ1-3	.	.	TGCAGCGTTGTGGTTCTGGGCACCATATATTTT	CSVVVLGTIYF
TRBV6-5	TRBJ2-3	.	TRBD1	TGTGCCAGCAGTTACGGAGGAGGTGACAGGGCTGATACGCAGTATTTT	CASSYGGGDRADTQYF
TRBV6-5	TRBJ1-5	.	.	TGTGCCAGCAGTTCGACGGGGCGAATCAATCAGCCCCAGCATTTT	CASSSTGRINQPQHF
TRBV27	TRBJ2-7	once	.	TGTGCCAGCAGTTTATTCCCCGGGAACGAGCAGTACTTC	CASSLFPGNEQYF
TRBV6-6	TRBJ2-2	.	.	TGTGCCAGCACCGGGGACGGGGAAACCGGGGAGCTGTTTTTT	CASTGDGETGELFF
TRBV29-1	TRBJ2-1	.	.	TGCAGCGTTGAGTCTAGTAATTTGGGTGAGCAGTTCTTC	CSVESSNLGEQFF
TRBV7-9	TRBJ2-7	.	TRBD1	TGTGCCAGCAGGGGACAGACCTCCTACGAGCAGTACTTC	CASRGQTSYEQYF
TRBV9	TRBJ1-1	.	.	TGTGCCAGCAGCGTGGGGGGGAGCACTGAAGCTTTCTTT	CASSVGGSTEAFF
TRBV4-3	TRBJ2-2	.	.	TGCGCCAGCAGCCAAGGGCTGGGGGGGCGTTCCGGGGAGCTGTTTTTT	CASSQGLGGRSGELFF
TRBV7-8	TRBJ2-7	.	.	TGTGCCAGCAGCTCCAGGACAGCTTACGAGCAGTACTTC	CASSSRTAYEQYF
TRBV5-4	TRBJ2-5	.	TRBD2	TGTGCCAGCAGCTTACTAGCGGGGGCACAAGAGACCCAGTACTTC	CASSLLAGAQETQYF
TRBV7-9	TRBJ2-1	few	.	TGTGCCAGCAGGGGTGCCGGAGATGAGCAGTTCTTC	CASRGAGDEQFF
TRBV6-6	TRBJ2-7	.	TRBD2	TGTGCCACTTCAGCGGGACCTTTGACCGAGCAGTACTTC	CATSAGPLTEQYF
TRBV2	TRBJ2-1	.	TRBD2	TGTGCCAGCAGTGAAAGAGAAGCGGGGGCCCCGGGGAATGAGCAGTTCTTC	CASSEREAGAPGNEQFF
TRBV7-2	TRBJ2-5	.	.	TGTGCCAGCAGCTTAAACTTGGTCGAGACCCAGTACTTC	CASSLNLVETQYF
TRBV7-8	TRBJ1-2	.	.	TGTGCCAGCAGCTTTGGTCAGAGGAGCGGCTACACCTTC	CASSFGQRSGYTF
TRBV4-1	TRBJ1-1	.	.	TGCGCCAGCAGCCAAGATGGTGCACGGATGAACACTGAAGCTTTCTTT	CASSQDGARMNTEAFF
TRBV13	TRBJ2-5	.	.	TGTGCCAGCAGCCCTCGGGACCAAGAGACCCAGTACTTC	CASSPRDQETQYF
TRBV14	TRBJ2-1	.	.	TGTGCCAGCAGCCGGGGCGTGACCGGGGGAAAATACAATGAGCAGTTCTTC	CASSRGVTGGKYNEQFF
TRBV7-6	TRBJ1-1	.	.	TGTGCCAGCAGGCGGGACACCCTAGCGAACACTGAAGCTTTCTTT	CASRRDTLANTEAFF
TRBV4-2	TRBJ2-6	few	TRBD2	TGTGCCAGCAGCCAATCAAGCGGGGGGGCCTCAGGGGCCAACGTCCTGACTTTC	CASSQSSGGASGANVLTF
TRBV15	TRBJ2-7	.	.	TGTGCCACCAGCAGAGATATTGAAGGGTGCTGCTACGAGCAGTACTTC	CATSRDIEGCCYEQYF
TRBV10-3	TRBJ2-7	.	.	TGTGCCATCAGCCCCCCCCTGGACAGTCCCACCTACGAGCAGTACTTC	CAISPPLDSPTYEQYF
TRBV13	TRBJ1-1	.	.	TGTGCCAGCAGCCCGAGGACCGATATAAACGAAGCTTTCTTT	CASSPRTDINEAFF
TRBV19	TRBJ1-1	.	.	TGTGCCAGTAGTAACTACCCCCGTCGAGTTTTCTTT	CASSNYPRRVFF
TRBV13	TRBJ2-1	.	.	TGTGCCAGCAGCCCAATCCCGCGGGACGGCTACAATGAGCAGTTCTTC	CASSPIPRDGYNEQFF
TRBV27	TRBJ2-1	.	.	TGTGCCAGCAGTCCGGTTGGACTACCTGAAGATGAGCAGTTCTTC	CASSPVGLPEDEQFF
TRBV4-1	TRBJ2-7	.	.	TGCGCCAGCAGCCAGCTGGTACAGGGATTATACGAGCAGTACTTC	CASSQLVQGLYEQYF
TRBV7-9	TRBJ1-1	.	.	TGTGCCAGCAGCTTCGGGCGGTCGGACGAGGACACTGAAGCTTTCTTT	CASSFGRSDEDTEAFF
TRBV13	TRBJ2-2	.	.	TGTGCCAGCAGCCTCACAGGGAACACCGGGGAGCTGTTTTTT	CASSLTGNTGELFF
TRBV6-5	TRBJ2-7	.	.	TGTGCCAGCAGTTACGGTCCAGGGTCCTACGAGCAGTACTTC	CASSYGPGSYEQYF